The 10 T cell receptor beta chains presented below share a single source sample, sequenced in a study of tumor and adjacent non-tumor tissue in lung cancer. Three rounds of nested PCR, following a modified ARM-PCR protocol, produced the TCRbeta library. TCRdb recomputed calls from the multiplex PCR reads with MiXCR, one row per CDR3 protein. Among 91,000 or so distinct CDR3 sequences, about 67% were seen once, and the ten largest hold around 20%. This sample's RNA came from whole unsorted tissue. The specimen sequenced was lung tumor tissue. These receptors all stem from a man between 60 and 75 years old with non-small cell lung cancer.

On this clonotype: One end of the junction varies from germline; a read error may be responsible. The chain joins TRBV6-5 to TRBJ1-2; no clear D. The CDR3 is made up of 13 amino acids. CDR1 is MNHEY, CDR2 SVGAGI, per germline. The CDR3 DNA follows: TGTGCCAGCAGTTACGGGGTGAAGTATGGCTACACATTC. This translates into CASSYGVKYGYTF.

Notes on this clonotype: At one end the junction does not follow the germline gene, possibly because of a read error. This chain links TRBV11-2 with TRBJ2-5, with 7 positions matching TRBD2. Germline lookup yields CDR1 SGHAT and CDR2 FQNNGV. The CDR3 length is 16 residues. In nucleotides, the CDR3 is TGTGCCAGCAGCTTACACGGACTAGAAGTCCAAGAGACCCAGTATTTC. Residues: CASSLHGLEVQETQYF.

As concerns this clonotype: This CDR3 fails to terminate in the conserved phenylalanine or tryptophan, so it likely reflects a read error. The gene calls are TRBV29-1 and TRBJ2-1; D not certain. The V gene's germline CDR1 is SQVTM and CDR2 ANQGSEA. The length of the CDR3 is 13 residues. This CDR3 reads CSVEGIAYNEQFL. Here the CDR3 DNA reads TGCAGCGTGGAAGGCATCGCCTACAATGAGCAGTTCCTC.

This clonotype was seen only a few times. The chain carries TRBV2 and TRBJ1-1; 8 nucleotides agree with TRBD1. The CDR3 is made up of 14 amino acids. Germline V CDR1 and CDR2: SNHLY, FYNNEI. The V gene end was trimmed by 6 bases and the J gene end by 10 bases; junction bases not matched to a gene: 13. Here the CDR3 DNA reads TGTGCCAGCAGAGGACAGGGCGGGATGGGGGTAGCTTTCTTT. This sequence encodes CASRGQGGMGVAFF. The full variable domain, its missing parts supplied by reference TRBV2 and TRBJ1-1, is EPEVTQTPSHQVTQMGQEVILRCVPISNHLYFYWYRQILGQKVEFLVSFYNNEISEKSEIFDDQFSVERPDGSNFTLKIRSTKLEDSAMYFCASRGQGGMGVAFFGQGTRLTVV.

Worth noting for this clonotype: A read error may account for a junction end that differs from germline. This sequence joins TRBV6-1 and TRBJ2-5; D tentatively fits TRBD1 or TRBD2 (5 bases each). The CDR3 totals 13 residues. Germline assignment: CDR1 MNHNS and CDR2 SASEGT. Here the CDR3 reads CASVVRYDGTLYF. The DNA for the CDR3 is TGTGCCAGCGTGGTACGCTATGATGGGACCCTGTACTTC.

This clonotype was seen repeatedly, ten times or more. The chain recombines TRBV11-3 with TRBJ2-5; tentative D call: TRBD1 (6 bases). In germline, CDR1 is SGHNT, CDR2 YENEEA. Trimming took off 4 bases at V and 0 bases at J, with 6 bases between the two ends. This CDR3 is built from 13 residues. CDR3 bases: TGTGCCAGCAGCTGGACAGACCAAGAGACCCAGTACTTC. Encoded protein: CASSWTDQETQYF. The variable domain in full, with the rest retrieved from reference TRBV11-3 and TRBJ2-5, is EAGVVQSPRYKIIEKKQPVAFWCNPISGHNTLYWYLQNLGQGPELLIRYENEEAVDDSQLPKDRFSAERLKGVDSTLKIQPAELGDSAVYLCASSWTDQETQYFGPGTRLLVL.

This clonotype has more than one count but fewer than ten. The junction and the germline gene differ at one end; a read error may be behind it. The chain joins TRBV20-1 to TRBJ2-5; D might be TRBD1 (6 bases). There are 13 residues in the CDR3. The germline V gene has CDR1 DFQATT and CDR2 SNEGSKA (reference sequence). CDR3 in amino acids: CSARRGGKEIQYF. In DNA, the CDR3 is TGCAGTGCTAGACGAGGGGGTAAAGAGATCCAGTACTTC.

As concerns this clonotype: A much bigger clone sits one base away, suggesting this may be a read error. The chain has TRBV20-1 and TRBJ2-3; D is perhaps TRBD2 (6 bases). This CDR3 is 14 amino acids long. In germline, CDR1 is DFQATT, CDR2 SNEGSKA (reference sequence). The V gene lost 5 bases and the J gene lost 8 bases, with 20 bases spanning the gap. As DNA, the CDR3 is TGCAGTGCTTCCGGGACTGCGGACGCAGGTACGCAGTATTTT. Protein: CSASGTADAGTQYF.

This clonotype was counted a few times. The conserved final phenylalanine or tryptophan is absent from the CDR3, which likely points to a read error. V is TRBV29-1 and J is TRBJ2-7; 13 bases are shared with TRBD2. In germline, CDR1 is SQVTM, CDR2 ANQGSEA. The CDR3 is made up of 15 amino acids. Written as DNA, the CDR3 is TGCAACCCCCAAAGAGGACTAGCGGGAGTCTACGAGCAGTACTCC. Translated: CNPQRGLAGVYEQYS.

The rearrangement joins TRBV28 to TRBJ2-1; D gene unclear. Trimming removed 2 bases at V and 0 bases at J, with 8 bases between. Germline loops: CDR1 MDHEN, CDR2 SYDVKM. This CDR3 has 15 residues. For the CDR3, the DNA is TGTGCCAGCAGTTTAATAGGTCCCTCCTACAATGAGCAGTTCTTC. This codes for CASSLIGPSYNEQFF.